Each of the 30 T cell receptor beta chains below was sequenced from the same sample in a study of T cells in Graves' hyperthyroidism and ophthalmopathy. RNA transcripts gave rise to amplified TCR beta CDR3 regions. HTBI primers were the set used in a first-round RT-PCR of the TCR CDR3. In TCRdb, the multiplex PCR reads were re-called with MiXCR into one record per CDR3 protein. This table has under 700,000 distinct CDR3 sequences, roughly 17% appearing once. The sequenced sample was blood. The receptor source for this set is a woman aged 18-29 years with Graves' hyperthyroidism.

The chain uses TRBV9 and TRBJ2-3; D gene unclear. The CDR3 totals 15 residues. V gave up 0 bases and J gave up 5 bases, with 13 bases separating them. The germline gives CDR1 SGDLS, CDR2 YYNGEE. CDR3 loop: CASSVGSSVGDTQYF. The CDR3, as DNA: TGTGCCAGCAGCGTAGGCTCATCCGTGGGAGATACGCAGTATTTT.

This chain links TRBV19 with TRBJ2-1; D uncertain. Trimming took 1 base from V and 4 from J, leaving 11 bases between them. The CDR3 is made up of 15 amino acids. Germline assignment: CDR1 LNHDA and CDR2 SQIVND (reference sequence). The CDR3 DNA sequence: TGTGCCAGTAGTATAGGCCAGAGGCCTTACAATGAGCAGTTCTTC. Amino acid sequence: CASSIGQRPYNEQFF.

This clonotype appeared a single time. This could be a read error, since a much larger clone is one nucleotide away. This chain uses TRBV6-2 or TRBV6-3 with TRBJ2-1, with 7 nucleotides matching TRBD2. The length of the CDR3 is 17 residues. V dropped 4 bases and J dropped 7; count of bases not matched to a gene: 16. Germline V gene lookup returns CDR1 MNHEY and CDR2 SVGEGT. In nucleotides, the CDR3 is TGTGCCAGCAGTTCTCTAATCGGGGGGACGTCGAGGAATGAGCAGTTCTTC. It specifies CASSSLIGGTSRNEQFF.

At least ten counts were recorded for this clonotype. The chain recombines TRBV12-3 or TRBV12-4 with TRBJ2-3; no firm D call. The V gene lost 6 bases and the J gene lost 8 bases, with 9 bases spanning the gap. This CDR3 is built from 11 residues. CDR3 nucleotides: TGTGCCAGCAGCCACCTGGGTACGCAGTATTTT. The encoded protein is CASSHLGTQYF.

There are a few counts of this clonotype. The CDR3 region has the DNA TGCAGCGTTGGTGATGGGAGGAGGTACGAGCAGTACTTC. It translates to CSVGDGRRYEQYF. This chain connects TRBV29-1 to TRBJ2-7; D perhaps matches TRBD2 (6 bases). V lost 4 bases and J 4 bases, leaving 14 bases between the germline ends. The V gene's germline CDR1 is SQVTM and CDR2 ANQGSEA. The CDR3 loop spans 13 amino acids.

This clonotype was observed at least ten times. The chain has TRBV6-1 and TRBJ1-1, with D perhaps matching TRBD1 (5 bases). Per the germline V gene, CDR1 is MNHNS and CDR2 is SASEGT. Trimming cost V 5 bases and J 8 bases, with 24 bases left between them. The CDR3 contains 16 residues. The CDR3 here is CASSPRYQGTPREAFF. DNA for the CDR3: TGTGCCAGCAGTCCACGATACCAGGGCACCCCCAGGGAAGCTTTCTTT.

There are many counts of this clonotype. The chain combines TRBV6-1 with TRBJ2-7, with 7 positions matching TRBD2. J was trimmed by 3 bases and V by 7 bases; bases with no gene match: 9. Germline CDR1 reads MNHNS; CDR2 reads SASEGT. The CDR3 totals 14 residues. The CDR3 DNA reads TGTGCCAGCAACGTTGAGGGAGGGAGCTACGAGCAGTACTTC. Protein sequence: CASNVEGGSYEQYF.

This clonotype was observed a few times. The genes are TRBV20-1 and TRBJ2-1; 7 positions match TRBD2. The CDR3 runs to 17 residues. V lost 0 bases and J lost 0; bases outside the gene matches: 8. Germline loops: CDR1 DFQATT, CDR2 SNEGSKA (reference sequence). CDR3 DNA sequence: TGCAGTGCTAGAGATCAACTAGCGCCAAGCTCCTACAATGAGCAGTTCTTC. It codes for CSARDQLAPSSYNEQFF.

The chain joins TRBV6-2 or TRBV6-3 to TRBJ1-5, with TRBD1 identical over 7 bases. The V gene end was trimmed by 6 bases and the J gene end by 2 bases; junction bases not matched to a gene: 4. The V gene's germline CDR1 is MNHEY and CDR2 SVGEGT. This CDR3 region has 14 residues. The DNA for the CDR3 is TGTGCCAGCAGGACAGGGATCCGCAATCAGCCCCAGCATTTT. It encodes CASRTGIRNQPQHF.

This clonotype was found a few times. This chain uses TRBV4-3 with TRBJ1-5, with D hard to call. Germline CDR1 LGHNA, CDR2 YSLEER. CDR3 length: 13 amino acids. Trimming left V 0 bases short and J 5 bases short, with 5 bases between. This CDR3 reads CASSQDSDQPQHF. DNA of the CDR3: TGCGCCAGCAGCCAAGATTCGGATCAGCCCCAGCATTTT.

This clonotype was picked up a small number of times. The rearrangement links TRBV10-3 to TRBJ2-2, with 7 bases lining up with TRBD2. This CDR3 region has 16 residues. From germline, CDR1 is ENHRY and CDR2 SYGVKD. V trimming: 0 bases; J trimming: 3 bases; junction bases outside the gene matches: 4. The DNA for the CDR3 is TGTGCCATCAGTGAGTCGACTAGCAGAGACACCGGGGAGCTGTTTTTT. Encoded protein: CAISESTSRDTGELFF.

This sequence joins TRBV6-5 and TRBJ1-5; perhaps TRBD1 as D (6 bases). The CDR3 runs 17 residues. In germline, CDR1 is MNHEY, CDR2 SVGAGI. Between the trimmed V and J ends, which lost 0 bases and 4 bases, there was a span of 16 bases. The CDR3 DNA is TGTGCCAGCAGTTACTCGAGGGGGTATTCCGAGAATCAGCCCCAGCATTTT. Protein product: CASSYSRGYSENQPQHF.

This clonotype was observed many times. The chain employs TRBV6-5 and TRBJ2-3; 7 bases agree with TRBD2. CDR3 length: 16 residues. Germline V gene sequence: CDR1 MNHEY, CDR2 SVGAGI. The trim removed 1 base at V and 1 base at J, leaving 5 bases unmatched. The CDR3 sequence is CASSYFGAGRTDTQYF. For the CDR3, the DNA is TGTGCCAGCAGTTACTTTGGAGCGGGGCGCACAGATACGCAGTATTTT.

This clonotype was recorded at least ten times. V and J are TRBV11-2 and TRBJ1-1; perhaps TRBD1 as D (6 bases). V was cut by 4 bases and J by 1 base, with 13 bases left in between. The CDR3 length is 15 residues. Germline V gene lookup returns CDR1 SGHAT and CDR2 FQNNGV. CDR3 nucleotide sequence: TGTGCCAGCAGCTCCTACCGGGACAAGAACACTGAAGCTTTCTTT. Its protein is CASSSYRDKNTEAFF.

This clonotype was seen more than once but under ten times. The chain carries TRBV6-1 and TRBJ1-6; TRBD1 matches at 7 bases. The junction had 2 bases not matched to a gene; V was cut back by 5 bases and J by 7 bases. The CDR3 has 13 residues. The germline V gene encodes CDR1 MNHNS and CDR2 SASEGT. This CDR3 reads CASSTTGNSPLHF. The CDR3 bases are TGTGCCAGCAGTACGACAGGGAATTCACCCCTCCACTTT.

The sample holds a few counts of this clonotype. The chain uses TRBV20-1 and TRBJ2-1; TRBD2 agrees at 14 bases. This CDR3 is built from 17 residues. The germline CDR1 and CDR2 sequences are DFQATT and SNEGSKA (reference sequence). The trim removed 2 bases at V and 8 bases at J, leaving 11 bases unmatched. The CDR3 sequence: CSARSYLGTSGSDEQFF. As DNA, the CDR3 is TGCAGTGCTAGAAGTTATCTGGGGACTAGCGGGAGCGATGAGCAGTTCTTC.

The V gene is TRBV28, the J gene TRBJ2-7, with 7 positions matching TRBD1. V gave up 7 bases and J gave up 0 bases; unmatched junction bases: 6. The CDR3 is 14 residues long. Germline V CDR1 and CDR2: MDHEN, SYDVKM. The CDR3 sequence is CASIPGQSSYEQYF. The CDR3 DNA reads TGTGCCAGCATCCCGGGACAGAGCTCCTACGAGCAGTACTTC. Full variable domain (rest looked up from reference TRBV28 and TRBJ2-7): DVKVTQSSRYLVKRTGEKVFLECVQDMDHENMFWYRQDPGLGLRLIYFSYDVKMKEKGDIPEGYSVSREKKERFSLILESASTNQTSMYLCASIPGQSSYEQYFGPGTRLTVT.

In this sample, this clonotype turned up a few times. The chain has TRBV20-1 and TRBJ1-2; D not resolved. CDR1 is DFQATT and CDR2 is SNEGSKA in the germline V gene (reference sequence). The CDR3 contains 14 residues. With 0 bases removed from V and 2 bases from J, the gap between germline ends came to 10 bases. CDR3 loop: CSARDVRNNYGYTF. CDR3 bases: TGCAGTGCTAGAGATGTTCGCAACAACTATGGCTACACCTTC.

Regarding this clonotype: A much larger clone is a single base away; this may be a read error. The V gene is TRBV28, the J gene TRBJ2-3; 10 nucleotides line up with TRBD2. Germline lookup yields CDR1 MDHEN and CDR2 SYDVKM. This CDR3 comprises 17 residues. Losses at the gene ends were 5 bases for V and 4 bases for J; bases not matched to a gene: 12. The CDR3 DNA is TGTGCCAGCAGTGATGAGGATAGCGGGGGGACCCCAGATACGCAGTATTTT. Protein: CASSDEDSGGTPDTQYF. The full variable domain, its missing parts supplied by reference TRBV28 and TRBJ2-3, is DVKVTQSSRYLVKRTGEKVFLECVQDMDHENMFWYRQDPGLGLRLIYFSYDVKMKEKGDIPEGYSVSREKKERFSLILESASTNQTSMYLCASSDEDSGGTPDTQYFGPGTRLTVL.

This clonotype was recorded at least ten times. The V and J genes are TRBV20-1 and TRBJ2-1; 8 nucleotides agree with TRBD2. There are 14 residues in the CDR3. J gave up 3 bases and V 5 bases, and 6 bases lay outside the gene matches. Germline loops: CDR1 DFQATT, CDR2 SNEGSKA (reference sequence). CDR3 DNA sequence: TGCAGTGCTGGGCTTAGCGGGGTCTACAATGAGCAGTTCTTC. Protein product: CSAGLSGVYNEQFF.

The chain links TRBV5-6 to TRBJ1-3, with D unclear. In germline, CDR1 is SGHDT, CDR2 YYEEEE. The length of the CDR3 is 15 residues. The V and J ends lost 2 bases and 0 bases respectively, with 9 bases between them. The CDR3, as DNA: TGTGCCAGCAGCTTAGGTTGGAGCTCTGGAAACACCATATATTTT. It encodes CASSLGWSSGNTIYF.

This clonotype has a handful of counts. This chain links TRBV29-1 with TRBJ2-5, with D tentatively TRBD1 or TRBD2 (5 bases each). Looked up from germline, CDR1 is SQVTM and CDR2 is ANQGSEA. V was clipped by 1 base and J by 3 bases, with 21 bases between them. The CDR3 consists of 17 residues. The CDR3 sequence is CSVEVWGEGNLEETQYF. For the CDR3, the DNA is TGCAGCGTTGAAGTCTGGGGCGAGGGCAATCTGGAAGAGACCCAGTACTTC. The full variable domain, with the rest looked up from reference TRBV29-1 and TRBJ2-5, is SAVISQKPSRDICQRGTSLTIQCQVDSQVTMMFWYRQQPGQSLTLIATANQGSEATYESGFVIDKFPISRPNLTFSTLTVSNMSPEDSSIYLCSVEVWGEGNLEETQYFGPGTRLLVL.

This clonotype has ten or more counts. This rearrangement joins TRBV6-2 or TRBV6-3 to TRBJ2-7; tentatively, D is TRBD2 (6 bases). CDR3 length equals 14 residues. Per germline, CDR1 MNHEY and CDR2 SVGEGT. The V end was cut by 4 bases, the J end by 3 bases, with 13 bases between. The CDR3 nucleotides read TGTGCCAGCAGTTCTGGACTAAGAGGCTACGAGCAGTACTTC. It translates to CASSSGLRGYEQYF.

This clonotype was observed a few times. The rearrangement uses TRBV3-1 and TRBJ2-3; 13 positions agree with TRBD2. The CDR3 totals 17 residues. With V trimmed by 4 bases and J by 0 bases, 4 bases remained unmatched. Germline CDR1 and CDR2: LGHDT and YNNKEL (reference sequence). CDR3 coding DNA: TGTGCCAGCAGCCCAGGGACTAGCGGGGTTAGCACAGATACGCAGTATTTT. Translated: CASSPGTSGVSTDTQYF.

The chain couples TRBV19 to TRBJ1-4; a weak D match, TRBD1 (6 bases). This CDR3 is built from 15 residues. Germline CDR1 LNHDA, CDR2 SQIVND (reference sequence). V lost 5 bases, J lost 4 bases, and 14 bases lay in between. Here the CDR3 reads CASSPARTVNEKLFF. The DNA for the CDR3 is TGTGCCAGTAGTCCAGCCCGGACAGTTAATGAAAAACTGTTTTTT.

The genes are TRBV20-1 and TRBJ2-7; perhaps TRBD2 as D (7 bases). V lost 0 bases and J 4 bases, leaving 13 bases between the germline ends. This CDR3 has 14 residues. The V gene's germline CDR1 is DFQATT and CDR2 SNEGSKA (reference sequence). In nucleotides, the CDR3 is TGCAGTGCTAGAGATCAGGGGAGGGAGTACGAGCAGTACTTC. As protein: CSARDQGREYEQYF.

This clonotype was counted at least ten times. V gene TRBV6-5 combines with J gene TRBJ1-5; TRBD1 might be the D (6 bases). CDR3 size: 15 residues. Trimming took 0 bases from V and 3 from J, leaving 9 bases between them. Per germline, CDR1 MNHEY and CDR2 SVGAGI. The CDR3 sequence: CASSYSGGINQPQHF. The CDR3 bases are TGTGCCAGCAGTTACTCAGGGGGTATCAATCAGCCCCAGCATTTT.

Many counts were recorded for this clonotype. The gene calls are TRBV28 and TRBJ2-7, with D possibly being TRBD1 or TRBD2 (5 bases each). Germline CDR1 MDHEN, CDR2 SYDVKM. The CDR3 is 14 amino acids. V gave up 2 bases and J gave up 3 bases, with 11 bases separating them. This CDR3 is CASSLRDGLYEQYF. The DNA of the CDR3 is TGTGCCAGCAGTTTAAGGGACGGCCTCTACGAGCAGTACTTC. The full variable domain, rest sourced from reference TRBV28 and TRBJ2-7, is DVKVTQSSRYLVKRTGEKVFLECVQDMDHENMFWYRQDPGLGLRLIYFSYDVKMKEKGDIPEGYSVSREKKERFSLILESASTNQTSMYLCASSLRDGLYEQYFGPGTRLTVT.

This clonotype was seen many times. The chain links TRBV2 to TRBJ1-1, with D unclear. Germline V gene lookup returns CDR1 SNHLY and CDR2 FYNNEI. The CDR3 covers 14 residues. Trimming stripped 2 bases from V and 0 bases from J, with 7 bases between. The DNA of the CDR3 is TGTGCCAGCAGTGAACCCGGCTTGAACACTGAAGCTTTCTTT. Protein product: CASSEPGLNTEAFF.

The chain carries TRBV11-3 and TRBJ1-1, with 9 bases that match TRBD1. Germline assignment: CDR1 SGHNT and CDR2 YENEEA. The CDR3 loop spans 15 amino acids. J lost 5 bases, V lost 4 bases, and 8 bases had no gene match. The CDR3 reads CASSSWDRVRTEAFF. Here the CDR3 DNA reads TGTGCCAGCAGCTCCTGGGACAGGGTAAGGACTGAAGCTTTCTTT.